The sequence of this TCR beta chain was determined in a study of blood T cell repertoires in COVID-19. Study-level background: Samples came from the United States, Italy and Spain, spanning acute and convalescent COVID-19. T cells, B-cell-depleted T cells, or PBMCs provided the cDNA or gDNA that served as material.

Trimming took 4 bases from V and 9 from J; bases not matched to a gene: 7. This CDR3 has 14 amino acids. In germline, CDR1 is SGHNT, CDR2 YYREEE (reference sequence). Authors' analysis steps: Using reference gene primer amplification, nucleated cell counts were estimated. Data came from immunoSEQ multiplex PCR; TCRdb stores just in-frame clones and leaves some out. Clone size and V and J calls were adopted from that table, with D and trimming inferred from the DNA. The sample lists 80,000 or so clones, around nine tenths occurring once. The V gene is TRBV5-4, the J gene TRBJ2-4; 10 nucleotides agree with TRBD2. The sample was peripheral blood. The clonotype was recovered from a human donor in a cohort sampled during active COVID-19. CDR3 bases: TGTGCCAGCAGCATTAGCGGGGGGAGGGCCATTCAGTACTTC. Its protein product is CASSISGGRAIQYF.